This T cell receptor (beta chain) derives from a study of cytotoxic CD8 clonotypes in ibrutinib-treated CLL. CDR1 and CDR2 from the germline V gene are MNHEY and SVGAGI. Trimming removed 1 base at V and 11 bases at J, with 14 bases between. The CDR3 length is 13 residues. Profiling relied on immunoSEQ multiplex PCR, and the TCRdb table lists in-frame clones only, not all of them. The repertoire holds 150,000 or so clones, 70% to 90% seen once, with approximately 2% in the top ten. V usage is TRBV6-5 and J usage is TRBJ1-1; D may be TRBD1 (5 bases). The origin of this receptor is a human donor with chronic lymphocytic leukemia. Sequencing was performed on PBMCs, taken after 24 months of ibrutinib treatment. CDR3 protein: CASSYFSGARAFF. As DNA, the CDR3 is TGTGCCAGCAGTTACTTCAGCGGGGCTCGGGCTTTCTTT.